Following are 16 T cell receptor beta chains from one sample sequenced in a study of cytotoxic CD8 clonotypes in ibrutinib-treated CLL. Generated by immunoSEQ multiplex PCR, the TCRdb table keeps only in-frame clones and is missing some. The sample lists over 120,000 clones; about 70% were seen once. The sample was PBMCs, taken after 24 months of ibrutinib treatment. These receptors were obtained from a human donor with chronic lymphocytic leukemia.

This chain joins TRBV4-3 and TRBJ2-5; 10 nucleotides align to TRBD2. From germline, CDR1 is LGHNA and CDR2 YSLEER. The CDR3 spans 16 residues. Losses at the gene ends were 0 bases for V and 4 bases for J; bases not matched to a gene: 5. CDR3 protein: CASSQELAGPGETQYF. The CDR3 DNA sequence: TGCGCCAGCAGCCAAGAACTAGCGGGACCTGGAGAGACCCAGTACTTC.

This chain links TRBV18 with TRBJ2-4; perhaps TRBD1 as D (8 bases). Trimming took off 0 bases at V and 5 bases at J, with 17 bases between the two ends. The germline CDR1 and CDR2 sequences are KGHSH and LQKENI. The CDR3 runs to 17 residues. DNA of the CDR3: TGTGCCAGCTCACCACCCACAGGGGGGGTGGCGGAAAACATTCAGTACTTC. Translating gives CASSPPTGGVAENIQYF.

V usage is TRBV9 and J usage is TRBJ1-2; D ambiguous. The germline V and J ends were trimmed by 0 bases and 3 bases, with 6 bases remaining between them. The length of the CDR3 is 13 residues. Germline CDR1 is SGDLS and CDR2 is YYNGEE. CDR3: CASSVAADYGYTF. The CDR3 region has the DNA TGTGCCAGCAGCGTAGCGGCGGACTATGGCTACACCTTC.

This chain joins TRBV27 and TRBJ1-2; D not resolved. This CDR3 spans 15 amino acids. Germline CDR1 MNHEY, CDR2 SMNVEV (reference sequence). Trimming left V 8 bases short and J 3 bases short, with 19 bases between. This CDR3 is CASAKLDVWDYGYTF. The CDR3 DNA is TGTGCCAGCGCCAAATTAGACGTTTGGGACTATGGCTACACCTTC.

This clone appeared a few times. The chain joins TRBV5-6 to TRBJ2-7, with 10 bases matching TRBD1. Trimming at V came to 3 bases and at J to 4 bases, leaving 4 bases not matched to a gene. The V gene's germline CDR1 is SGHDT and CDR2 YYEEEE. The CDR3 is made up of 14 amino acids. CDR3 sequence reads: CASSYRTGGYEQYF. CDR3 DNA sequence: TGTGCCAGCAGCTACCGGACAGGGGGTTACGAGCAGTACTTC. Combining the CDR3 with reference TRBV5-6 and TRBJ2-7 gives the whole variable domain DAGVTQSPTHLIKTRGQQVTLRCSPKSGHDTVSWYQQALGQGPQFIFQYYEEEERQRGNFPDRFSGHQFPNYSSELNVNALLLGDSALYLCASSYRTGGYEQYFGPGTRLTVT.

This clone was detected only once. The J gene is TRBJ1-4, the V gene TRBV5-1, with D perhaps TRBD1 (5 bases). This CDR3 has 15 amino acids. Germline lookup yields CDR1 SGHRS and CDR2 YFSETQ. Trimming pared 4 bases from V and 0 bases from J, leaving 10 bases between. CDR3 residues: CASSPGTPTNEKLFF. The CDR3 nucleotides read TGCGCCAGCAGCCCAGGGACCCCAACTAATGAAAAACTGTTTTTT.

The V gene is TRBV11-2, the J gene TRBJ1-1; the D is unclear. The germline V and J ends were trimmed by 6 bases and 5 bases, with 13 bases remaining between them. Germline V gene data show CDR1 as SGHAT and CDR2 as FQNNGV. The CDR3 runs to 13 residues. This CDR3 reads CASRLSMGTEAFF. CDR3 bases: TGTGCCAGCAGGCTAAGCATGGGGACTGAAGCTTTCTTT.

The chain recombines TRBV2 with TRBJ1-5; a weak D match, TRBD1 (6 bases). Trimming took 5 bases from V and 7 from J, leaving 12 bases between them. Germline assignment: CDR1 SNHLY and CDR2 FYNNEI. The CDR3 contains 13 residues. CDR3 in DNA: TGTGCCAGCAGTAACAGGGTGCGGCAGCCCCAGCATTTT. Translating it yields CASSNRVRQPQHF.

This clone appeared a single time. This rearrangement joins TRBV7-8 to TRBJ2-1, with D hard to call. CDR3 length: 14 amino acids. V was shortened by 3 bases and J by 5 bases, with 11 bases between the two germline ends. The germline V gene has CDR1 SGHVS and CDR2 FQNEAQ. DNA for the CDR3: TGTGCCAGCAGCTTTGTGCTCGAACACAATGAGCAGTTCTTC. It yields the protein CASSFVLEHNEQFF. Full variable domain (rest looked up from reference TRBV7-8 and TRBJ2-1): GAGVSQSPRYKVAKRGQDVALRCDPISGHVSLFWYQQALGQGPEFLTYFQNEAQLDKSGLPSDRFFAERPEGSVSTLKIQRTQQEDSAVYLCASSFVLEHNEQFFGPGTRLTVL.

The J gene is TRBJ2-7, the V gene TRBV4-1; no definite D call. V was shortened by 1 base and J by 2 bases, with 12 bases between the two germline ends. Germline V CDR1 and CDR2: MGHRA, YSYEKL. This CDR3 has 15 residues. The CDR3 DNA is TGCGCCAGCAGCCAAGTTTGGAAGAGGCCCTACGAGCAGTACTTC. This gives the protein CASSQVWKRPYEQYF.

The genes are TRBV6-5 and TRBJ1-5; D gene ambiguous. The ends were cut back, 5 bases at V and 0 bases at J, with 8 bases in the middle. The CDR3 extends over 14 amino acids. Looked up from germline, CDR1 is MNHEY and CDR2 is SVGAGI. CDR3 sequence reads: CASSLQRSNQPQHF. CDR3 coding DNA: TGTGCCAGCAGTCTACAGCGTAGCAATCAGCCCCAGCATTTT.

The chain links TRBV10-3 to TRBJ2-7; D gene ambiguous. Germline-derived CDR1 and CDR2 are ENHRY and SYGVKD. This CDR3 has 15 amino acids. Trimming shortened V by 10 bases and J by 1 base, and 20 bases separated the two germline ends. CDR3: CATRPPAVLSYEQYF. CDR3 coding DNA: TGTGCCACCCGCCCCCCCGCGGTCCTTTCCTACGAGCAGTACTTC.

The chain couples TRBV10-3 to TRBJ1-1, with D possibly TRBD1 on 5 matching bases. The CDR3 contains 14 residues. Germline CDR1 ENHRY, CDR2 SYGVKD. The germline V and J ends were trimmed by 6 bases and 3 bases, with 14 bases remaining between them. CDR3 sequence reads: CAISMGRGDTEAFF. The CDR3 nucleotides read TGTGCCATCAGCATGGGTCGGGGCGACACTGAAGCTTTCTTT.

The chain links TRBV13 to TRBJ2-7, with TRBD2 matching 11 bases. Germline CDR1 PRHDT, CDR2 FYEKMQ (reference sequence). With 3 bases clipped from V and 3 bases from J, the junction kept 1 base outside the gene matches. There are 14 residues in the CDR3. The chain's CDR3 is CASSLTSGVYEQYF. For the CDR3, the DNA is TGTGCCAGCAGCTTGACTAGCGGGGTCTACGAGCAGTACTTC.

The gene calls are TRBV4-3 and TRBJ1-1; no definite D call. Looked up from germline, CDR1 is LGHNA and CDR2 is YSLEER. CDR3 length: 12 residues. V was cut by 1 base and J by 7 bases, with 7 bases left in between. As DNA, the CDR3 is TGCGCCAGCAGCCAAGGGCAGAATGAAGCTTTCTTT. Residues: CASSQGQNEAFF.

The gene calls are TRBV7-2 and TRBJ2-7; 15 nucleotides agree with TRBD2. With V trimmed by 5 bases and J by 2 bases, 4 bases remained unmatched. Germline CDR1 is SGHTA and CDR2 is FQGNSA. The CDR3 is 16 residues long. The CDR3 DNA follows: TGTGCCAGCAGCCCCCGGACTAGCGGGGGGGCCTACGAGCAGTACTTC. This codes for CASSPRTSGGAYEQYF. Drawing the rest from reference TRBV7-2 and TRBJ2-7, the complete variable domain is GAGVSQSPSNKVTEKGKDVELRCDPISGHTALYWYRQSLGQGLEFLIYFQGNSAPDKSGLPSDRFSAERTGGSVSTLTIQRTQQEDSAVYLCASSPRTSGGAYEQYFGPGTRLTVT.